This TCR beta chain was documented in a study of T cell responses to AZD1222 COVID-19 vaccine. The germline gives CDR1 KGHDR, CDR2 SFDVKD. V lost 6 bases to trimming and J lost 4 bases, with 6 bases between them. The CDR3 length is 12 residues. Profiled with immunoSEQ multiplex PCR; TCRdb holds only in-frame clones, not every one. Of 60,000 to 75,000 clones in the sample, 83% were seen once. This sequence originates from an adult who received the AZD1222 COVID-19 vaccine. The V call is TRBV24-1, the J call TRBJ1-5; no definite D call. The sequenced sample was peripheral blood, obtained 28 days after the second AZD1222 dose. The CDR3 reads CATSRGNQPQHF. The CDR3 DNA is TGTGCCACCAGTAGAGGGAATCAGCCCCAGCATTTT.